This section outlines one T cell receptor (beta chain) sequence together with its context. Its antigen is undetermined. The data are from a study of T cell responses to AZD1222 COVID-19 vaccine. Study-wide results and limits: Distributed over spike, vaccine-associated CD4 TCRs predominated at 160-218 and 743-854.

Second-dose recipients at about 4 or about 12 weeks were treated as one pooled group. Sequencing was performed with immunoSEQ multiplex PCR; in TCRdb, only in-frame clones are kept and a portion is missing. The sample consists of around 120,000 clones, roughly 84% of them appearing once. This sample comprised peripheral blood, obtained 28 days after the second AZD1222 dose. This clonotype was sampled from an adult who received the AZD1222 COVID-19 vaccine.

CDR3 sequence: CASSLEGNEQYF. Written as DNA, the CDR3 is TGCGCCAGCAGCTTGGAAGGGAACGAGCAGTACTTC. This chain uses TRBV5-1 with TRBJ2-7; D gene ambiguous. The CDR3 extends over 12 amino acids. The ends were cut back, 0 bases at V and 5 bases at J, with 6 bases in the middle. Germline CDR1 and CDR2: SGHRS and YFSETQ.